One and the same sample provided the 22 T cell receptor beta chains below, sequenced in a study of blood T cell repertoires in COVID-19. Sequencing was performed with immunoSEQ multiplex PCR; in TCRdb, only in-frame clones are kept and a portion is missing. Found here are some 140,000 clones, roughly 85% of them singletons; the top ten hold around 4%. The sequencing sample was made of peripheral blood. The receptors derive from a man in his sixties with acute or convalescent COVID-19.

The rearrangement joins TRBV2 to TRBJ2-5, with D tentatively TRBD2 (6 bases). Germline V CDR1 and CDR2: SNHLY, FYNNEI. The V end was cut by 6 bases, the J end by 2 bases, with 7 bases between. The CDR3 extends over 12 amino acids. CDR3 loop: CASSLAQETQYF. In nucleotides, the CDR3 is TGTGCCAGCAGCCTAGCGCAAGAGACCCAGTACTTC.

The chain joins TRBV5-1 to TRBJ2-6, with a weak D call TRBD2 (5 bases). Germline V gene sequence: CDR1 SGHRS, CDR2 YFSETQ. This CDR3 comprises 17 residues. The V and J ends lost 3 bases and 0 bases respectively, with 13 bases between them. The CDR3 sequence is CASSSLEAHSGANVLTF. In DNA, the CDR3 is TGCGCCAGCAGCTCCCTGGAGGCCCACTCTGGGGCCAACGTCCTGACTTTC.

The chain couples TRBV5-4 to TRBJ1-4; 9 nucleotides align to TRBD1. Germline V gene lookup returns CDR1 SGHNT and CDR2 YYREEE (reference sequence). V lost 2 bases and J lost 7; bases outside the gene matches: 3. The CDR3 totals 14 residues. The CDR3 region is CASSFDRGSEKLFF. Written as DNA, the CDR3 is TGTGCCAGCAGCTTTGACAGGGGGTCTGAAAAACTGTTTTTT.

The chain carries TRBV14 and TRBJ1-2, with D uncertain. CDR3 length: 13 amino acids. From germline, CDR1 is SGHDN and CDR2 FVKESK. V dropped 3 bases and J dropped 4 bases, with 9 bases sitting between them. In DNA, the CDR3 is TGTGCCAGCAGCCAGGGAGCCAGCTATGGCTACACCTTC. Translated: CASSQGASYGYTF.

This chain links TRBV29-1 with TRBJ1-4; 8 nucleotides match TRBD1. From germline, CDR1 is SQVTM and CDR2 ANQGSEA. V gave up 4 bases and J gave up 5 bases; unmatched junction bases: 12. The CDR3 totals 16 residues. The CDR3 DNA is TGCAGCGTTGGGACACCAGGGGGCTTCGGAAATGAAAAACTGTTTTTT. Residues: CSVGTPGGFGNEKLFF.

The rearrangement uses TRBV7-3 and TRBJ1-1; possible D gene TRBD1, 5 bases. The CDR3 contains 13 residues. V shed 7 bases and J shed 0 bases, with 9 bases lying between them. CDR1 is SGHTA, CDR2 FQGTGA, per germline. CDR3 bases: TGTGCCAGCAAAGGACAAATGAACACTGAAGCTTTCTTT. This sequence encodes CASKGQMNTEAFF.

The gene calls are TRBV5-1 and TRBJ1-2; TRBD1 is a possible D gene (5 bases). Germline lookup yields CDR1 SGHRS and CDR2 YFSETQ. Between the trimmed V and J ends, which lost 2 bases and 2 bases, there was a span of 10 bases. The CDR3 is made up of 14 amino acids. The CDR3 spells CASSLQEPNYGYTF. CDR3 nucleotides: TGCGCCAGCAGCTTACAGGAACCCAACTATGGCTACACCTTC.

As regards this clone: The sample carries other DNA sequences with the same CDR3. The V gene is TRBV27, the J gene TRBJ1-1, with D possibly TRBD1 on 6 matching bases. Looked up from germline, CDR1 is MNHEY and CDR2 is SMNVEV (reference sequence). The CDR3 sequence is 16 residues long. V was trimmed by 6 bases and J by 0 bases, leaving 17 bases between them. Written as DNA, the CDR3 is TGTGCCAGCAGCTCCCCGACAGGTCTGATGAACACTGAAGCTTTCTTT. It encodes CASSSPTGLMNTEAFF.

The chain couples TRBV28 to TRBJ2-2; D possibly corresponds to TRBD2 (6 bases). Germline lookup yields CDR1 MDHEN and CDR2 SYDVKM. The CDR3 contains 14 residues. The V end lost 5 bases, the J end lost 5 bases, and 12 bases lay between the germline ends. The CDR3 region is CASSPPRGTGELFF. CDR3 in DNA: TGTGCCAGCAGTCCACCCCGGGGGACCGGGGAGCTGTTTTTT.

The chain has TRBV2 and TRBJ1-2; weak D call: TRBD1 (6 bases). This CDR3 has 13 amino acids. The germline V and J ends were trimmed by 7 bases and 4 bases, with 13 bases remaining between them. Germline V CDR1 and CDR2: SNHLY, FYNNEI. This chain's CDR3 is CASTRDTFYGYTF. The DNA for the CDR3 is TGTGCCAGCACTCGGGACACTTTCTATGGCTACACCTTC.

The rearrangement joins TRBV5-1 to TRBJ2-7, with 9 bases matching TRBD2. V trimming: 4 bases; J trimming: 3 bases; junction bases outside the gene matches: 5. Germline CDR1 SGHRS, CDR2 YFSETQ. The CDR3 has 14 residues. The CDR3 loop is CASSPGLADYEQYF. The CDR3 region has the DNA TGCGCCAGCAGCCCGGGACTAGCAGACTACGAGCAGTACTTC.

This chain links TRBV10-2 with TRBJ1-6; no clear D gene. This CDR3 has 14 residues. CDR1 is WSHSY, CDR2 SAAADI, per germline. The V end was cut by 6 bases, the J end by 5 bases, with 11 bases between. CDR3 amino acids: CASREAQNNSPLHF. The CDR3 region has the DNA TGCGCCAGCAGGGAGGCTCAGAATAATTCACCCCTCCACTTT.

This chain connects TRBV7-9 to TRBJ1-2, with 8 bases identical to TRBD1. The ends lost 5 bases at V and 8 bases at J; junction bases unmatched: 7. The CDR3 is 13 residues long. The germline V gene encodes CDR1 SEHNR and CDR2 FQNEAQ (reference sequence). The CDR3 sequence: CASSPDRGSGYTF. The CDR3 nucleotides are TGTGCCAGCAGCCCCGACAGGGGAAGCGGCTACACCTTC.

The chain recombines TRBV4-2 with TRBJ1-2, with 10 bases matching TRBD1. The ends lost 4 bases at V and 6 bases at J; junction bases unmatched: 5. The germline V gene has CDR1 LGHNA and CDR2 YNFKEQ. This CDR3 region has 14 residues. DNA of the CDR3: TGTGCCAGCAGCCTCGGGACAGGGGTTGATGGCTACACCTTC. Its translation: CASSLGTGVDGYTF.

CDR3 sequence (DNA): TGCGCCAGCAGCTTGGAGCAAAGCTTCATGAACACTGAAGCTTTCTTT. Translating it yields CASSLEQSFMNTEAFF. The chain is built from TRBV5-1 and TRBJ1-1, with no clear D. The germline CDR1 and CDR2 sequences are SGHRS and YFSETQ. The ends were cut back, 0 bases at V and 0 bases at J, with 12 bases in the middle. This CDR3 contains 16 residues.

This chain's CDR3 is CASKQGAGGFRHYGYTF. In DNA, the CDR3 is TGTGCCAGCAAACAGGGAGCCGGCGGATTTCGGCACTATGGCTACACCTTC. The chain carries TRBV28 and TRBJ1-2; D is perhaps TRBD1 (6 bases). Germline CDR1 reads MDHEN; CDR2 reads SYDVKM. V was pared by 7 bases and J by 3 bases, with 24 bases between. The CDR3 loop spans 17 amino acids.

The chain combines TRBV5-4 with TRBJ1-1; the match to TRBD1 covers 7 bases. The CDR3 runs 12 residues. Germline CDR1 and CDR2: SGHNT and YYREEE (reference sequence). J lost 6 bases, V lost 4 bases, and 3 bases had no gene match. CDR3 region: CASSPGQAEAFF. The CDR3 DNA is TGTGCCAGCAGCCCAGGACAGGCTGAAGCTTTCTTT.

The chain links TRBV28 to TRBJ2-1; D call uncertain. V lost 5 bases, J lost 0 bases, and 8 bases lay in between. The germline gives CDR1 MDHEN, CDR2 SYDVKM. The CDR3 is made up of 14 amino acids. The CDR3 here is CASSAPSSYNEQFF. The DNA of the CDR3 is TGTGCCAGCAGTGCCCCGAGCTCCTACAATGAGCAGTTCTTC.

In nucleotides, the CDR3 is TGTGCCAGCAGTTTAGAGGGACAGGGGGCTCTTAACTATGGCTACACCTTC. It yields the protein CASSLEGQGALNYGYTF. This chain uses TRBV28 with TRBJ1-2, with TRBD1 matching 12 bases. V was clipped by 2 bases and J by 1 base; unmatched bases: 5. The CDR3 loop spans 17 amino acids. Germline CDR1 MDHEN, CDR2 SYDVKM.

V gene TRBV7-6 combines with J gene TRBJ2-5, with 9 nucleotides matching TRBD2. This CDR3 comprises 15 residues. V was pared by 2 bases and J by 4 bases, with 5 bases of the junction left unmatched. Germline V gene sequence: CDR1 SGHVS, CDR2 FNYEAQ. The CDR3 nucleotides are TGTGCCAGCAGCTTAATAGCGGGAGATTTAGAGACCCAGTACTTC. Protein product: CASSLIAGDLETQYF.

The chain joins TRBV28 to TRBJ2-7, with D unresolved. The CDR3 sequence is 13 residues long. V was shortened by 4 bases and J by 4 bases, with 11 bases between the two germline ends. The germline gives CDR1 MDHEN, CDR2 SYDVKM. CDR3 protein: CASSSDITYEQYF. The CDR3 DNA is TGTGCCAGCAGTTCCGACATCACTTACGAGCAGTACTTC.

The CDR3 nucleotides are TGTGCCAGCAGCCCTAGACTAGTCGGTTCCCTCTCTGGGGCCAACGTCCTGACTTTC. Translation: CASSPRLVGSLSGANVLTF. The rearrangement joins TRBV14 to TRBJ2-6; maybe TRBD2 (6 bases). Trimming pared 4 bases from V and 0 bases from J, leaving 19 bases between. CDR1 is SGHDN and CDR2 is FVKESK in the germline V gene. This CDR3 region has 19 residues.